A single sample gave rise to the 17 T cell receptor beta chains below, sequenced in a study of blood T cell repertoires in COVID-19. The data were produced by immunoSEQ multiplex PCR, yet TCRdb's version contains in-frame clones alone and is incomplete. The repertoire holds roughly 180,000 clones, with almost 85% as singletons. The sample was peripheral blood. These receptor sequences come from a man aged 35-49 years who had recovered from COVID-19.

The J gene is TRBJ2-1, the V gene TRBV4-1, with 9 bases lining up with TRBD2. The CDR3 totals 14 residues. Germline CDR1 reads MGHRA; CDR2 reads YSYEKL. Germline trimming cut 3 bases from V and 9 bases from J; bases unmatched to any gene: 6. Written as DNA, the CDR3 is TGCGCCAGCAGCCACCTGACTAGCGGTGTTGAGCAGTTCTTC. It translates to CASSHLTSGVEQFF.

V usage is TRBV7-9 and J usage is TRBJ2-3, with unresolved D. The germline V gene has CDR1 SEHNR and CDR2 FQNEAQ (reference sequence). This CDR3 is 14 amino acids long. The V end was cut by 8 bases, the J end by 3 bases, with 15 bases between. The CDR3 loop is CASVPDSRTDTQYF. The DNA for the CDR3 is TGTGCCAGCGTCCCGGATAGCCGAACAGATACGCAGTATTTT.

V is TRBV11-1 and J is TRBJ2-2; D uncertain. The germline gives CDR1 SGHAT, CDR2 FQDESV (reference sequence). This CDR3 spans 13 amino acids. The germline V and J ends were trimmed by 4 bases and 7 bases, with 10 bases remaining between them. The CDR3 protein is CASSSRHSGELFF. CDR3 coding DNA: TGTGCCAGCAGCTCCCGACACAGCGGGGAGCTGTTTTTT.

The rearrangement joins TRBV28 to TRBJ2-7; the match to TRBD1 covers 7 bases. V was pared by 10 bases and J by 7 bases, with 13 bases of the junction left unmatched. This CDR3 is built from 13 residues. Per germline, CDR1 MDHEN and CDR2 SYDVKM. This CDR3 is CATTPGQSWEQYF. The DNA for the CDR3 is TGTGCCACCACCCCGGGACAGTCCTGGGAGCAGTACTTC.

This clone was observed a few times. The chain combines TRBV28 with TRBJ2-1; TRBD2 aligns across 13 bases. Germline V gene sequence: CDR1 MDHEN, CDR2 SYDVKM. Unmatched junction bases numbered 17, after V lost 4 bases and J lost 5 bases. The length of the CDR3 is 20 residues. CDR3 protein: CASSSAALAGGRGSHNEQFF. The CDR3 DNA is TGTGCCAGCAGTTCCGCGGCACTAGCGGGAGGGCGAGGTTCTCACAATGAGCAGTTCTTC. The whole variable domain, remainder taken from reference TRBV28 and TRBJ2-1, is DVKVTQSSRYLVKRTGEKVFLECVQDMDHENMFWYRQDPGLGLRLIYFSYDVKMKEKGDIPEGYSVSREKKERFSLILESASTNQTSMYLCASSSAALAGGRGSHNEQFFGPGTRLTVL.

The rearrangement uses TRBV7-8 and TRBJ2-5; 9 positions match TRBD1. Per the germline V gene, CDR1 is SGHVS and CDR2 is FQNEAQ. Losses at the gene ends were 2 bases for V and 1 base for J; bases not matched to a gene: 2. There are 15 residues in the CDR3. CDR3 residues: CASSLWTGAQETQYF. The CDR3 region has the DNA TGTGCCAGCAGCTTATGGACAGGGGCCCAAGAGACCCAGTACTTC.

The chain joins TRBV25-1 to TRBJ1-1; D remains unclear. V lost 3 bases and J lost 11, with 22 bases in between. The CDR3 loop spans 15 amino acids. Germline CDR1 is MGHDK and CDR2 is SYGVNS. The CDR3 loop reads CASSDTGLVPLLAFF. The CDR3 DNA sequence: TGTGCCAGCAGTGATACTGGGCTGGTGCCGCTGCTGGCTTTCTTT.

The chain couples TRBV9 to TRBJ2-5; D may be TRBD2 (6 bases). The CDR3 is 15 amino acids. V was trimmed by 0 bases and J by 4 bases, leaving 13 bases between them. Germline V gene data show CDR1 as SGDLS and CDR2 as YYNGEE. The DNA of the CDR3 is TGTGCCAGCAGCGTAGGGTTTATGGGGGGAGAGACCCAGTACTTC. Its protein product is CASSVGFMGGETQYF. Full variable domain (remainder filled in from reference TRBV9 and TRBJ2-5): DSGVTQTPKHLITATGQRVTLRCSPRSGDLSVYWYQQSLDQGLQFLIQYYNGEERAKGNILERFSAQQFPDLHSELNLSSLELGDSALYFCASSVGFMGGETQYFGPGTRLLVL.

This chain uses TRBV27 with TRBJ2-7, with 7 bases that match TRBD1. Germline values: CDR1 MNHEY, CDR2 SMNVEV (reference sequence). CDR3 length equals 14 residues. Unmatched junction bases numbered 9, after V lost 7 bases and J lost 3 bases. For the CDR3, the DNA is TGTGCCAGCAATACGGACAGGCTCGGCTACGAGCAGTACTTC. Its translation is CASNTDRLGYEQYF.

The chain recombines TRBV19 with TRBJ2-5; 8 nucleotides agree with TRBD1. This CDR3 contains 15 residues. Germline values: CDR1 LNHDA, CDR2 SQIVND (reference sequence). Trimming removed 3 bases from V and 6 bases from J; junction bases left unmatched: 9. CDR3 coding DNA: TGTGCCAGTAGTATGACAGGGGCTCTTGGTCAGACCCAGTACTTC. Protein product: CASSMTGALGQTQYF.

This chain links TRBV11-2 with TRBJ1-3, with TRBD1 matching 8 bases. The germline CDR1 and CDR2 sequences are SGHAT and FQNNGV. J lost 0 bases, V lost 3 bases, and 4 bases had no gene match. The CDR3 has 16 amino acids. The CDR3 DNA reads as TGTGCCAGCAGCTTTACAGGGGGGTCCTCTGGAAACACCATATATTTT. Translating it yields CASSFTGGSSGNTIYF.

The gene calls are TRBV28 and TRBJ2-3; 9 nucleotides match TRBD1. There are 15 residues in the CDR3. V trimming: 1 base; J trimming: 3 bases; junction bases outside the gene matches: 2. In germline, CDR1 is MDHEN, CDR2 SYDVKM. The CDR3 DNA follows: TGTGCCAGCAGTTTATCAGGACAGGGGACAGATACGCAGTATTTT. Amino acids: CASSLSGQGTDTQYF.

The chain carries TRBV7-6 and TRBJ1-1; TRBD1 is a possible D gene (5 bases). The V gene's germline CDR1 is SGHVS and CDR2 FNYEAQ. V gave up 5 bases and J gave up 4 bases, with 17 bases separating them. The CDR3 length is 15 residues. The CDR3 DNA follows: TGTGCCAGCAGCCCAAGCCCGGGGGGAGCCACTGAAGCTTTCTTT. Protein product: CASSPSPGGATEAFF.

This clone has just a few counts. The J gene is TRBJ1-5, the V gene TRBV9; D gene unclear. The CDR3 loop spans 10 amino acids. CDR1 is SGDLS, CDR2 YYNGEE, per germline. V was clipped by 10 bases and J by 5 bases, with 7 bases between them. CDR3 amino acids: CAHKDQPQHF. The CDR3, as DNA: TGTGCCCACAAAGATCAGCCCCAGCATTTT.

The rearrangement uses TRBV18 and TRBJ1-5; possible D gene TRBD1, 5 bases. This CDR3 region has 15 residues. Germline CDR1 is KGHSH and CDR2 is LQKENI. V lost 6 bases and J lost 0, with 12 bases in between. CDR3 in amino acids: CASSREGYSNQPQHF. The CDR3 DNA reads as TGTGCCAGCTCTAGGGAGGGGTATAGCAATCAGCCCCAGCATTTT.

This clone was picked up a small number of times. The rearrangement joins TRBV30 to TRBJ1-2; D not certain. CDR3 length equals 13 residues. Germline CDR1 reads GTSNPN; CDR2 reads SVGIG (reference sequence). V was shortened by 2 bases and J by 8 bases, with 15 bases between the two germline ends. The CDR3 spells CAWSPDTEIGYTF. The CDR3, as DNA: TGTGCCTGGAGTCCCGACACCGAAATCGGCTACACCTTC.

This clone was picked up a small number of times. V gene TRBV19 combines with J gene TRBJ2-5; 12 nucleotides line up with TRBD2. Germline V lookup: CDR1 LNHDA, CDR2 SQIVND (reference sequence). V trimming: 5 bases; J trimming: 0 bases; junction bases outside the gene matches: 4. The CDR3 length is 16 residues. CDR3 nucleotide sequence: TGTGCCAGTAGTGCAAGACTAGCGGGGGACCAAGAGACCCAGTACTTC. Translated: CASSARLAGDQETQYF. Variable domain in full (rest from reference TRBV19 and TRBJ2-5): DGGITQSPKYLFRKEGQNVTLSCEQNLNHDAMYWYRQDPGQGLRLIYYSQIVNDFQKGDIAEGYSVSREKKESFPLTVTSAQKNPTAFYLCASSARLAGDQETQYFGPGTRLLVL.